This entry is about one T cell receptor beta chain. This clonotype was seen many times. The antigen it binds to is not known. Base qualities were left out, and no much larger clone turns up one base away. Clipping removes 10 bases from V and 3 bases from J, with 8 as the unmatched junction base count. Sequences MNHEY (CDR1) and SVGEGT (CDR2) are obtained from the germline V gene. From the cysteine through the phenylalanine, the CDR3 covers 14 amino acids. Only the CDR3 DNA is retained, 42 bases long and in frame from the first base. Moderately to severely active disease, a Clinical Activity Score of at least 3, a NOSPECS grade of at least 4, and a duration under 3 months were present in ophthalmopathy patients. Patients with uncontrolled infections, other autoimmune diseases, pregnancy or lactation were excluded. Clinical symptoms, serum thyroxine and TRAb, thyroid ultrasound, and orbital computed tomography formed the basis for the diagnoses. PBMCs were isolated from about 10 ml of fresh peripheral blood by Ficoll-Paque density gradient centrifugation. Trizol reagent was used to extract total RNA, and RNA quality was then checked on an Agilent 2100 Bioanalyzer.

These data belong to a study of T cells in Graves' hyperthyroidism and ophthalmopathy (dated by TCRdb to the late 2010s). With regard to the full study: Peripheral blood samples were taken at initial diagnosis, before any treatment was given. After blood sampling, hyperthyroidism patients were treated with methimazole at a starting dose of 30 mg daily, and ophthalmopathy patients were treated with high-dose intravenous methylprednisolone. Prospective prediction of ophthalmopathy was tested in an independent validation cohort consisting of about 19 hyperthyroidism patients and around 16 patients who later progressed to ophthalmopathy. According to the paper, TCR Vbeta CDR3 sequencing was carried out on some 130 peripheral blood samples, which came from under 50 ophthalmopathy, roughly 75 hyperthyroidism and some 17 progressor patients. Thyroid tissue and blood T-cell repertoires from about six Graves' hyperthyroidism patients were also compared in the study. A discovery cohort of roughly 100 patients, 43 with Graves' ophthalmopathy and 55 to 60 with stable Graves' hyperthyroidism, was used to find distinguishing TCR V-J signatures. The roughly 91 discovery patients were randomly split 7:3 into training and test sets.

The paper as a whole reports these results and caveats: Most expanded thyroid clonotypes (frequency above 0.001) were also found in blood, which suggests that blood repertoires may mirror thyroid immune responses. Ophthalmopathy was separated from stable hyperthyroidism by a 13 V-J signature model, with just over 85% sensitivity and approximately 84% specificity obtained in cross-validation and 80%/75% obtained in testing. No statistical method was used to set the sample size in advance, and investigators knew the group allocation. In validation, the model predicted progression to ophthalmopathy with 55% to 71% sensitivity and 72.22% specificity, a median of about 6 months before onset.

The TCR beta CDR3 regions were amplified from RNA transcripts. The TCR CDR3 was subjected to a first round of RT-PCR using the HTBI primer set and the Qiagen OneStep RT-PCR kit. The libraries were constructed in a second round of multiplex PCR and then size-selected and purified. Paired-end sequencing of the libraries was performed with 100 bp reads on an Illumina HiSeq2000. In the source study's methods: Raw data were processed with SOAPnuke, discarding reads with adapters, uncalled bases, mean Phred below 15, or no exact constant-primer or identifier match. High-quality paired reads were merged using COPE v1.2.5, and each unique nucleotide sequence was defined as a clonotype. Clonotypes were aligned to IMGT TRBV, TRBD and TRBJ reference segments using MiTCR v1.1. Analysis was restricted to V-J combinations with a frequency above 0.0001, which covered just over 98% of repertoires. The TCS score was defined as F50 (clonal expansion) divided by E x V (chaos), with BLOSUM62-based TCRdist calculated between CDR3 peptides within each V-J. Welch's t-statistics and random forest reduced some 510 V-J features to around 14, which were used in a naive Bayes classifier (R e1071). The Morisita-Horn index was used to measure how similar the thyroid and blood repertoires were. In-frame beta chains were kept once TCRdb had trimmed the public reads at Q25 with fastp and called clones with MiXCR. Every distinct CDR3 protein forms one entry, paired with its most common genes and DNA. The V and J calls follow TCRdb's processing rather than the paper's. Present in this sample are more than 500,000 distinct CDR3 sequences, roughly 14% of which were seen just once. Around 4.5% of the sample rests with the top ten.

The sample comprised blood. Here the chain combines TRBV6-2 or TRBV6-3 and TRBJ2-7; the junction holds 11 bases that match TRBD1. The source is a woman in her 40s with Graves' ophthalmopathy. The base sequence is TGTGCCACCTCTACCGGGACAGGGGGCTACGAGCAGTACTTC. This is translated as CATSTGTGGYEQYF.